Listed here is a single T cell receptor beta chain. Original processing methods: Nucleated cell number was recorded as an estimate derived from reference gene primer amplification. Method: immunoSEQ multiplex PCR; TCRdb's copy keeps in-frame clones and lacks some. That table gives V, J and clone size, and the DNA gave D and trimming. The data hold 120,000 to 150,000 clones, with approximately 80% observed a single time. V lost 5 bases to trimming and J lost 4 bases, with 14 bases between them. This CDR3 is built from 14 residues. Germline V CDR1 and CDR2: SGHKS, YYEKEE (reference sequence). This sample is part of a study of blood T cell repertoires in COVID-19. Study-level information: Samples of COVID-19 (acute and convalescent) were obtained from the United States, Italy and Spain. Sample material is recorded as cDNA or gDNA derived from T cells, B-cell-depleted T cells, or PBMCs.

J is TRBJ2-3 and V is TRBV5-5, with D perhaps matching TRBD2 (5 bases). The receptor comes from a human donor in a cohort sampled during active COVID-19. Sequences were obtained from peripheral blood. CDR3 region: CASRRGGGSDTQYF. In DNA form, the CDR3 reads TGTGCCAGCAGAAGAGGCGGAGGATCAGATACGCAGTATTTT.